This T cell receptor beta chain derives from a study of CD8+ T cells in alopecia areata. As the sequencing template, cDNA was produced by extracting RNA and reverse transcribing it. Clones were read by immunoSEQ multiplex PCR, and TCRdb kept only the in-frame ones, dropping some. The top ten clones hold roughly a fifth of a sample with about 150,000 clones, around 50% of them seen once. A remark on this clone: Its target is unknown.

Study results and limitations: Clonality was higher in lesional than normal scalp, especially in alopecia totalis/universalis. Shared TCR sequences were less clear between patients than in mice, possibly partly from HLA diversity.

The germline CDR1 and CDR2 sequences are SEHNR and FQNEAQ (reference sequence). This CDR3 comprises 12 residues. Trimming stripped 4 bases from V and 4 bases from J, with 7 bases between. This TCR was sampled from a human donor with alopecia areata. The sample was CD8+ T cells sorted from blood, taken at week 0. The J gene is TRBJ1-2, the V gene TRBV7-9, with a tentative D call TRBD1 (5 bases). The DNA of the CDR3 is TGTGCCAGCAGCTCAGACAGCTATGGCTACACCTTC. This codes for CASSSDSYGYTF.